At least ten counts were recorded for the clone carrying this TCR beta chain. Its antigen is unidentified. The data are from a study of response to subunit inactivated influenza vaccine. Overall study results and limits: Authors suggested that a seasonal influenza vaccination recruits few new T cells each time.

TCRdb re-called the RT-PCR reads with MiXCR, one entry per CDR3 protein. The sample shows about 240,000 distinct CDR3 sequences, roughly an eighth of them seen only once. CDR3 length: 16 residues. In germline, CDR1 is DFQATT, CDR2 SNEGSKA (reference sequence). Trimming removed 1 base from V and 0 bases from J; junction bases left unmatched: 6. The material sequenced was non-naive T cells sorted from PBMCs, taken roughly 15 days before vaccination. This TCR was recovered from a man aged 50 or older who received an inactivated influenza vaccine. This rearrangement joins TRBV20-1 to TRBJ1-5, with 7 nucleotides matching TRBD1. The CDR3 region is CSARVGRGYSNQPQHF. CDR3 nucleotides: TGCAGTGCTAGAGTGGGCAGGGGGTATAGCAATCAGCCCCAGCATTTT.